This T cell receptor beta chain was documented in a study of shared clonotypes between healthy human individuals. Germline assignment: CDR1 MNHEY and CDR2 SMNVEV (reference sequence). V lost 6 bases and J lost 5, with 7 bases in between. The CDR3 consists of 12 residues. This clone was detected once. TCRdb keeps only in-frame clones here, not all; method: immunoSEQ multiplex PCR. The repertoire includes about 2.4 million clones, roughly 93% of them detected once, and more than 0.35% sits in the top ten. This sequence joins TRBV27 and TRBJ1-4; D remains unclear. The TCR comes from a man in his late teens or twenties in good health. Some clones in this sample may be carry-over from other donors' samples. The material sequenced was naive CD4+ T cells from PBMCs. Subset described: CD45RA+ positively selected. The CDR3: CASRQANEKLFF. DNA for the CDR3: TGTGCCAGCAGGCAGGCGAATGAAAAACTGTTTTTT.